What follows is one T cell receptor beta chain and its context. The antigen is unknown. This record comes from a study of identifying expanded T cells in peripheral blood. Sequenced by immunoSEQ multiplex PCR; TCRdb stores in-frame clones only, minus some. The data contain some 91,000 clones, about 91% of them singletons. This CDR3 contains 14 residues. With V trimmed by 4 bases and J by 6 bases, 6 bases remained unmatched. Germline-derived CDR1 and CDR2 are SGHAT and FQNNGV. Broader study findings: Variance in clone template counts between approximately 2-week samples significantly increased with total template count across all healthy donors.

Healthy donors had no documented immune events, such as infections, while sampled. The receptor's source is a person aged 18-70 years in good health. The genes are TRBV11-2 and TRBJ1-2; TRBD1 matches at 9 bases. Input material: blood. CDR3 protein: CASSSTRTGDGYTF. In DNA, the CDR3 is TGTGCCAGCAGCTCAACCCGGACAGGGGATGGCTACACCTTC. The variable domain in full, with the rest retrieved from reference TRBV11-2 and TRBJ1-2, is EAGVAQSPRYKIIEKRQSVAFWCNPISGHATLYWYQQILGQGPKLLIQFQNNGVVDDSQLPKDRFSAERLKGVDSTLKIQPAKLEDSAVYLCASSSTRTGDGYTFGSGTRLTVV.